These 15 T cell receptor beta chains originate from one sample sequenced in a study of neurological immune-mediated disorders. TCRdb reprocessed the 5' RACE reads with MiXCR, giving one entry per CDR3 protein. The sample lists approximately 45,000 distinct CDR3 sequences, approximately 15% seen once, with roughly an eighth in the top ten. Time point described: longitudinal time-point 3. Material for sequencing was PBMCs. These TCRs come from a man aged 25-45 years in good health.

This clonotype was counted between two and nine times. V gene TRBV11-2 combines with J gene TRBJ2-2; D may match TRBD1 or TRBD2 (7 bases each). The CDR3 covers 15 residues. V lost 5 bases, J lost 4 bases, and 14 bases lay in between. CDR1 SGHAT and CDR2 FQNNGV come from the germline V gene. The chain's CDR3 is CASSPGGGGTGELFF. The DNA of the CDR3 is TGTGCCAGCAGCCCAGGGGGGGGAGGCACCGGGGAGCTGTTTTTT.

This clonotype has a count of ten or more. The chain is built from TRBV5-6 and TRBJ1-2; D remains ambiguous. This CDR3 has 14 residues. V lost 0 bases, J lost 1 base, and 7 bases lay in between. In germline, CDR1 is SGHDT, CDR2 YYEEEE. The CDR3 region has the DNA TGTGCCAGCAGCTTGGGTCTGGTTAACTATGGCTACACCTTC. Its translation is CASSLGLVNYGYTF.

Many counts were recorded for this clonotype. V usage is TRBV27 and J usage is TRBJ2-7; TRBD1 aligns across 11 bases. Germline V gene lookup returns CDR1 MNHEY and CDR2 SMNVEV (reference sequence). J lost 2 bases, V lost 10 bases, and 10 bases had no gene match. The CDR3 covers 15 residues. The CDR3 here is CAMHIEGQGAYEQYF. In DNA form, the CDR3 reads TGTGCCATGCACATAGAGGGACAGGGGGCCTACGAGCAGTACTTC.

This clonotype was observed many times. The chain is built from TRBV24-1 and TRBJ2-2, with 9 positions matching TRBD2. Trimming took 3 bases from V and 5 from J; bases not matched to a gene: 9. Germline V gene lookup returns CDR1 KGHDR and CDR2 SFDVKD. This CDR3 is built from 17 residues. CDR3 amino acids: CATSDQTLAGVTGELFF. In DNA form, the CDR3 reads TGTGCCACCAGTGATCAGACATTAGCGGGAGTAACCGGGGAGCTGTTTTTT.

This clonotype was observed at least ten times. The V and J genes are TRBV28 and TRBJ1-3; D uncertain. CDR3 length: 13 residues. Trimming removed 3 bases from V and 0 bases from J, with 3 bases in between. Germline-derived CDR1 and CDR2 are MDHEN and SYDVKM. DNA for the CDR3: TGTGCCAGCAGTTTGGGCTCTGGAAACACCATATATTTT. This sequence encodes CASSLGSGNTIYF.

This clonotype was detected many times. V is TRBV5-1 and J is TRBJ1-1; 7 positions match TRBD1. Germline V gene data show CDR1 as SGHRS and CDR2 as YFSETQ. V shed 3 bases and J 4 bases; nucleotides not matched to a gene: 3. The CDR3 contains 13 residues. CDR3 in DNA: TGCGCCAGCAGCTGGGACAGATTCACTGAAGCTTTCTTT. Translating it yields CASSWDRFTEAFF.

The chain recombines TRBV27 with TRBJ2-7, with 11 bases that match TRBD2. The V gene's germline CDR1 is MNHEY and CDR2 SMNVEV (reference sequence). The junction had 15 bases not matched to a gene; V was cut back by 6 bases and J by 2 bases. The length of the CDR3 is 18 residues. The CDR3 sequence: CASSLTSGIIALTYEQYF. The CDR3 DNA is TGTGCCAGCAGCTTGACTAGCGGGATAATCGCGCTGACCTACGAGCAGTACTTC.

Ten or more counts support this clonotype. The genes are TRBV5-1 and TRBJ2-1; D perhaps matches TRBD1 (6 bases). The V end was cut by 1 base, the J end by 1 base, with 12 bases between. The CDR3 contains 16 residues. CDR1 and CDR2 from the germline V gene are SGHRS and YFSETQ. The CDR3 reads CASSLRVQGSYNEQFF. The CDR3 DNA is TGCGCCAGCAGCTTGAGGGTTCAGGGGTCCTACAATGAGCAGTTCTTC.

Concerning this clonotype: Since a much larger clone is just one base distant, this may be a read error. The genes are TRBV12-3 or TRBV12-4 and TRBJ2-7; 9 nucleotides match TRBD1. The CDR3 is 15 residues long. The CDR3 spells CANSARDRVGVEQYF. In DNA, the CDR3 is TGTGCCAACAGTGCCCGGGACAGGGTGGGGGTCGAGCAGTACTTC.

In its sample, this clonotype was seen many times. The chain employs TRBV12-3 or TRBV12-4 and TRBJ1-2, with TRBD1 matching 9 bases. This CDR3 spans 14 amino acids. Trimming at V came to 5 bases and at J to 4 bases, leaving 5 bases not matched to a gene. The CDR3 protein is CASSPGQGGYGYTF. The CDR3, as DNA: TGTGCCAGCAGTCCGGGACAGGGAGGCTATGGCTACACCTTC.

The table lists this clonotype with many counts. The DNA of the CDR3 is TGCAGCGCCAGCGGCGGGATAGCGGGGACAGAGACCCAGTACTTC. Translated: CSASGGIAGTETQYF. The V and J genes are TRBV29-1 and TRBJ2-5; TRBD2 matches at 8 bases. V shed 7 bases and J 4 bases; nucleotides not matched to a gene: 14. Per germline, CDR1 SQVTM and CDR2 ANQGSEA. CDR3 size: 15 residues.

V is TRBV20-1 and J is TRBJ2-7; 9 bases match TRBD2. The germline V gene has CDR1 DFQATT and CDR2 SNEGSKA (reference sequence). The CDR3 length is 14 residues. V lost 3 bases, J lost 4 bases, and 7 bases stayed unmatched. The chain's CDR3 is CSAREAGGAYEQYF. The CDR3 bases are TGCAGTGCTAGGGAAGCGGGAGGCGCGTACGAGCAGTACTTC.

Concerning this clonotype: It may be a read error: a sequence one base away is much more abundant. The chain has TRBV20-1 and TRBJ2-5; 11 bases map to TRBD2. With V trimmed by 1 base and J by 4 bases, 20 bases remained unmatched. Per germline, CDR1 DFQATT and CDR2 SNEGSKA (reference sequence). CDR3 length: 20 amino acids. In nucleotides, the CDR3 is TGCAGTGCTAGAGTCCGGGAAGGGACACTAGCGGGAGTGCCTGGAGAGACCCAGTACTTC. Its translation is CSARVREGTLAGVPGETQYF.

This clonotype was recorded at least ten times. The V call is TRBV5-1, the J call TRBJ1-6, with 9 bases matching TRBD1. Trimming removed 0 bases from V and 10 bases from J; junction bases left unmatched: 8. Germline lookup yields CDR1 SGHRS and CDR2 YFSETQ. The CDR3 is made up of 16 amino acids. For the CDR3, the DNA is TGCGCCAGCAGCTTGGCCGTCCAGGGGACAGGGTCACCCCTCCACTTT. As protein: CASSLAVQGTGSPLHF.

The chain uses TRBV5-1 and TRBJ2-7; no reliable D call. V dropped 4 bases and J dropped 2 bases, with 10 bases sitting between them. Looked up from germline, CDR1 is SGHRS and CDR2 is YFSETQ. There are 13 residues in the CDR3. The CDR3: CASSPGRAYEQYF. The CDR3, as DNA: TGCGCCAGCAGCCCCGGGCGTGCCTACGAGCAGTACTTC.